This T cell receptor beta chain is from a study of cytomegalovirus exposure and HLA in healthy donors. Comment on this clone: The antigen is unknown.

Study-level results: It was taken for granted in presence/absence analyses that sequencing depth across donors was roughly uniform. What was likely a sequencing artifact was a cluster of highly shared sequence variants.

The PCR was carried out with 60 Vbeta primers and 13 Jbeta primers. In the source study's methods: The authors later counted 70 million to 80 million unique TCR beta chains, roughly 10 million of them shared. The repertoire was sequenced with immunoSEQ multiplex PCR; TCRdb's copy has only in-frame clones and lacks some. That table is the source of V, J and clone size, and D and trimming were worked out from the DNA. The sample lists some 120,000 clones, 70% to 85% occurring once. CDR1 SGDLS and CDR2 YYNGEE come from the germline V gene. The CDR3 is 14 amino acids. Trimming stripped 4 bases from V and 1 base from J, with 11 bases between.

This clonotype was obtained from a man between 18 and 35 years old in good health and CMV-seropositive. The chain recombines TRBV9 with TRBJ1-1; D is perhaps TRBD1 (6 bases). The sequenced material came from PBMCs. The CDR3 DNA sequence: TGTGCCAGCAGCCAAGGGGGTGGGAACACTGAAGCTTTCTTT. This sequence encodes CASSQGGGNTEAFF.